Listed here is a single T cell receptor (beta chain). In germline, CDR1 is LNHNV, CDR2 YYDKDF (reference sequence). The V gene end was trimmed by 3 bases and the J gene end by 7 bases; junction bases not matched to a gene: 1. This CDR3 contains 14 residues. These data originate in a study of memory CD4+ T cells and cytomegalovirus serostatus. The sort gate was single viable CD3+CD4+CD8-CD45RO+ cells for memory CD4+ T cells. Clones were sequenced by immunoSEQ multiplex PCR, and TCRdb holds only the in-frame ones, with some missing. The sample comprises under 40,000 clones, around three quarters of which are singletons, and approximately 5.7% rests with the top ten.

This receptor was obtained from an adult in good health and CMV-seropositive. Sequenced material: memory CD4+ T cells from blood. V and J are TRBV15 and TRBJ1-6; 9 positions match TRBD1. The CDR3 DNA reads as TGTGCCACCAGCAGGGGGACAGGGAATTCACCCCTCCACTTT. Protein product: CATSRGTGNSPLHF.